The sequence of this T cell receptor beta chain was determined in a study of cytomegalovirus exposure and HLA in healthy donors. Measured with immunoSEQ multiplex PCR; TCRdb has only the in-frame clones, and not every one. The top ten clones hold about 8.2% of a sample with 130,000 to 150,000 clones, roughly nine tenths of them seen once. As to this clone: Antigen specificity is unknown.

The CDR3 covers 13 residues. Deletions cut 2 bases from V and 3 bases from J, with 5 bases between. CDR1 MNHEY and CDR2 SVGAGI come from the germline V gene. Overall study findings and caveats: In vitro work confirmed that three CMV-associated chains recognize CMV antigens. Most TCR sequences showed up rarely, but some public TCRs showed up in many donors.

The donors were in the roughly 110-subject validation cohort, distinct from the roughly 670-subject first cohort. The chain couples TRBV6-5 to TRBJ1-3; D uncertain. Sequenced sample: PBMCs. This sequence originates from a young woman in good health and CMV-seropositive. The CDR3 DNA sequence: TGTGCCAGCAGTTACGGCTTTGGAAACACCATATATTTT. Amino acid sequence: CASSYGFGNTIYF.